The clone carrying this T cell receptor beta chain was detected ten times or more. This specimen comes from a study of control samples from healthy donors and cancer patients. TCRdb keeps only in-frame clones here, not all; method: immunoSEQ multiplex PCR. The sample includes over 200,000 clones, about four fifths of them seen just once. Trimming shortened V by 0 bases and J by 6 bases, and 15 bases separated the two germline ends. The CDR3 spans 15 residues. The germline V gene has CDR1 MNHEY and CDR2 SVGEGT. The rearrangement links TRBV6-2 or TRBV6-3 to TRBJ2-7, with D maybe TRBD1 (6 bases). This TCR derives from a woman aged 60-70 years with lung cancer. Sequenced input: PBMCs. The CDR3, as DNA: TGTGCCAGCAGTTACTCTCGGCTCAGGGGTAGCGAGCAGTACTTC. It yields the protein CASSYSRLRGSEQYF.